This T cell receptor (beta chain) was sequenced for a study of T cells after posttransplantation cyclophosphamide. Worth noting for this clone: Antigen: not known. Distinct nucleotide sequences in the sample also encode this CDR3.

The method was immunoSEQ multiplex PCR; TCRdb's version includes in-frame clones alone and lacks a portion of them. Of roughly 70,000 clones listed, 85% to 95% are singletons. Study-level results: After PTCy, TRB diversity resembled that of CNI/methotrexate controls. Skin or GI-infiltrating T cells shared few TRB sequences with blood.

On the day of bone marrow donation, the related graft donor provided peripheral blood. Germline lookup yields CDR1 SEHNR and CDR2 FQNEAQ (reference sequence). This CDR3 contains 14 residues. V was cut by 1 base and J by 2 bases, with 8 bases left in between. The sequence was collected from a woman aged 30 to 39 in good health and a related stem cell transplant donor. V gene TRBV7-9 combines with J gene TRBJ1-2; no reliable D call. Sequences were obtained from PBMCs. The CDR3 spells CASSLGAGNYGYTF. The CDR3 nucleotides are TGTGCCAGCAGCTTAGGGGCGGGAAACTATGGCTACACCTTC. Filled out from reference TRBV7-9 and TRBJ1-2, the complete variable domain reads DTGVSQNPRHKITKRGQNVTFRCDPISEHNRLYWYRQTLGQGPEFLTYFQNEAQLEKSRLLSDRFSAERPKGSFSTLEIQRTEQGDSAMYLCASSLGAGNYGYTFGSGTRLTVV.